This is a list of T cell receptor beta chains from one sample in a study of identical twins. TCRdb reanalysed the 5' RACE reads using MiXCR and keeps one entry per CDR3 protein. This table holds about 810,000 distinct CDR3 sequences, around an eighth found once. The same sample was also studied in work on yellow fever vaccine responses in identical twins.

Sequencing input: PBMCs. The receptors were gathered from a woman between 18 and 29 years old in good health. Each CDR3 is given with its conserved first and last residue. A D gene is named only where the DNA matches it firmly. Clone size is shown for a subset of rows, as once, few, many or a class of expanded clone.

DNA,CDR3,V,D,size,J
TGTGCCAGCAAGGTGATAGCGGGAACGAACACCGGGGAGCTGTTTTTT,CASKVIAGTNTGELFF,TRBV6-1,TRBD2,few,TRBJ2-2
TGTGCCAGCAGCTTAACGGTCCCTATGACAGGGGACGCCTACTATAACTATGGCTACACCTTC,CASSLTVPMTGDAYYNYGYTF,TRBV5-4,TRBD1,few,TRBJ1-2
TGCGCCAGCAGCAAAGAGCAGGGCCCAGTGGGGACGCGGGAGCAGTTCTTC,CASSKEQGPVGTREQFF,TRBV4-1,-,many,TRBJ2-1
TGTGCCAGCAGCCCAGGGGAGGTAGCGGGAGGAAGGGAGCAGTTCTTC,CASSPGEVAGGREQFF,TRBV11-2,TRBD2,few,TRBJ2-1
TGTGCCAGCAGCTCCGGGGTCGGGGCCTATACGCAGTATTTT,CASSSGVGAYTQYF,TRBV7-9,-,few,TRBJ2-3
TGTGCCAGCAGCCAAGATTGGGGTGGCTACACCTTC,CASSQDWGGYTF,TRBV3-1,-,-,TRBJ1-2
TGTGCCAGCAGCTTGTCCTCCCAGCGCGTACTAAACAATGAGCAGTTCTTC,CASSLSSQRVLNNEQFF,TRBV5-5,-,-,TRBJ2-1
TGTGCCAGCAGCCACTCCCGGAAGCCCGGGCAGTACTTC,CASSHSRKPGQYF,TRBV6-9,-,few,TRBJ2-7
TGTGCCAGCAGTTACTCTGCTGCGGGGAGAGCTAACTATGGCTACACCTTC,CASSYSAAGRANYGYTF,TRBV6-5,-,many,TRBJ1-2
TGCGCCAGCACATCAGGGGCGGGAGAGCAGTACTTC,CASTSGAGEQYF,TRBV4-1,-,few,TRBJ2-7
TGTGCCACCGAAACAGAAATCGGCTACACCTTC,CATETEIGYTF,TRBV24-1,-,-,TRBJ1-2
TGTGCCAGCAGTTATTACGGACTAGCCGGGGAGCTGTTTTTT,CASSYYGLAGELFF,TRBV6-5,TRBD2,-,TRBJ2-2
TGCGCCAGCAGTCAACAGCGACCTCGGGACAGGGGGCAGTCCTATAATTCACCCCTCCACTTT,CASSQQRPRDRGQSYNSPLHF,TRBV23-1,TRBD1,-,TRBJ1-6
TGTGCCAGCAGCCCCCCAGGGTCAACTAATGAAAAACTGTTTTTT,CASSPPGSTNEKLFF,TRBV7-9,-,-,TRBJ1-4